These T cell receptor beta chains were read from a single sample in a study of T cells in Graves' hyperthyroidism and ophthalmopathy. TCRdb passed the multiplex PCR reads through MiXCR, listing each CDR3 protein once. The sample lists 640,000 or so distinct CDR3 sequences, over 12% occurring once. Sequenced: blood. The origin of the receptors is a woman aged 40 to 50 with Graves' ophthalmopathy. The CDR3 runs from the conserved cysteine through the conserved F or W. D genes are given only for firm matches. Only some rows state a clone size, as once, few, many or a class for expanded clones.

TRBD2	TRBV6-1	-	TRBJ2-5	TGTGCCAGCAGCCCTGTAGCGGGAGATACCCAGTACTTC	CASSPVAGDTQYF
-	TRBV12-3/TRBV12-4	-	TRBJ2-6	TGTGCCAGCAGTCCCCCCACAGGGCCACTGGGGGCCAACGTCCTGACTTTC	CASSPPTGPLGANVLTF
-	TRBV11-2	many	TRBJ2-3	TGTGCCAGCAGCTTAGTATCCAGGTCAGATACGCAGTATTTT	CASSLVSRSDTQYF
TRBD2	TRBV12-5	many	TRBJ2-7	TGTGCTACCCGAGCGGGAGCCTCTTACGAGCAGTACTTC	CATRAGASYEQYF
-	TRBV28	many	TRBJ2-7	TGTGCCAGCAGTGTGGCAGATAGTTCCTACGAGCAGTACTTC	CASSVADSSYEQYF
TRBD1	TRBV6-1	-	TRBJ1-2	TGTGCCAGCAGTCCGGACAGGGGGCGGATTACTGGCTACACCTTC	CASSPDRGRITGYTF
TRBD2	TRBV6-2/TRBV6-3	many	TRBJ2-7	TGTGCCAGCAGTCCAGTAGCGGGAGGAAGCTACGAGCAGTACTTC	CASSPVAGGSYEQYF
-	TRBV28	many	TRBJ1-5	TGTGCCACTTTCGGAAACCGACAGACGATCAATCAGCCCCAGCATTTT	CATFGNRQTINQPQHF
-	TRBV5-1	many	TRBJ2-2	TGCGCCAGCGGCTTGGGGAACACCGGGGAGCTGTTTTTT	CASGLGNTGELFF
TRBD2	TRBV20-1	-	TRBJ2-1	TGCAGTGCTAACGAAGGTAGCGGGAGTGAGCAGTTCTTC	CSANEGSGSEQFF
TRBD1	TRBV11-2	-	TRBJ1-1	TGTGCCAGCAGGTATTATAGCGTCTGGCAGGGGGACACTGAAGCTTTCTTT	CASRYYSVWQGDTEAFF
TRBD2	TRBV12-3/TRBV12-4	many	TRBJ2-7	TGTGCCAGCAGTGGAGGGTATGGAGCGGGAGGGCCGAACTACGAGCAGTACTTC	CASSGGYGAGGPNYEQYF
-	TRBV10-1	-	TRBJ2-5	TGCGCCAGCAGTGATTACGGGAGTGGAGAGACCCAGTACTTC	CASSDYGSGETQYF
TRBD1	TRBV6-5	many	TRBJ2-7	TGTGCCAGCAGTTACCCGGGACAGGGGGCTTACGAGCAGTACTTC	CASSYPGQGAYEQYF
-	TRBV6-1	many	TRBJ2-7	TGTGCCAGCAGTGAAAGGGGGGTACTGGAGCAGTACTTC	CASSERGVLEQYF
-	TRBV6-2/TRBV6-3	many	TRBJ2-7	TGTGCCAGCAGTTACTCGAATACTCGAGAGCAGTACTTC	CASSYSNTREQYF
-	TRBV20-1	few	TRBJ2-2	TGCAGTGCTAGACCCCGATTGTCAGGCGCACACGGGGAGCTGTTTTTT	CSARPRLSGAHGELFF
-	TRBV28	many	TRBJ1-1	TGTGCCAGCAGTTTATACAGGAACACTGAAGCTTTCTTT	CASSLYRNTEAFF
-	TRBV9	few	TRBJ2-4	TGTGCCAGCAGCGTAGAGGGTTCCGCCAAAAACATTCAGTACTTC	CASSVEGSAKNIQYF
TRBD2	TRBV28	many	TRBJ2-7	TGTGCCAGCAGCCTTGGACTAGCGGGAGTCAACGAGCAGTACTTC	CASSLGLAGVNEQYF
-	TRBV27	many	TRBJ1-2	TGTGCCAGCAGTCCCCGACAGTCTAACTATGGCTACACCTTC	CASSPRQSNYGYTF
-	TRBV29-1	many	TRBJ2-7	TGCAGCGTTGCAGGGCCCTATACCCCCGAGCAGTACTTC	CSVAGPYTPEQYF
-	TRBV11-3	many	TRBJ1-1	TGTGCCAGCAGCTTAGACCCGCAGGGGATTGAAGCTTTCTTT	CASSLDPQGIEAFF
TRBD1	TRBV25-1	few	TRBJ2-7	TGTGCCAGCAGCCACTTAAGACAGGGGGCCTACGAGCAGTACTTC	CASSHLRQGAYEQYF
-	TRBV6-2/TRBV6-3	many	TRBJ1-5	TGTGCCAGCAGCAACATTCCTAGGCCCCAGCATTTT	CASSNIPRPQHF
-	TRBV3-1	many	TRBJ2-5	TGTGCCAGCTCCCCTAGCGCCTTCCAAGAGACCCAGTACTTC	CASSPSAFQETQYF
-	TRBV28	-	TRBJ2-7	TGTGCCAGCAGTCCCAGGGGGGGTTTCCGCGAGCAGTACTTC	CASSPRGGFREQYF
-	TRBV4-1	many	TRBJ1-5	TGCGCCAGCAGCCAAGATGGGGGGGCCCGAGGGAATCAGCCCCAGCATTTT	CASSQDGGARGNQPQHF
TRBD2	TRBV6-5	many	TRBJ2-5	TGTGCCAGCAGTTACGAGGCTAGCGGGAGCGAGACCCAGTACTTC	CASSYEASGSETQYF
-	TRBV24-1	many	TRBJ2-5	TGTGCCACCAGTGATCGATACCAAGAGACCCAGTACTTC	CATSDRYQETQYF
-	TRBV29-1	few	TRBJ2-7	TGCAGCGTTGAAAGCTGGACGGGGGCCTACGAGCAGTACTTC	CSVESWTGAYEQYF
-	TRBV12-3/TRBV12-4	many	TRBJ2-7	TGTGCCAGCAGTCCCGACGGCCTCCGAAGCTCCTACGAGCAGTACTTC	CASSPDGLRSSYEQYF
-	TRBV10-2	few	TRBJ1-2	TGCGCCAGCAGTGATCGGACCTATGTCTACACCTTC	CASSDRTYVYTF
-	TRBV20-1	many	TRBJ2-6	TGCAGTGCACGCCGGGGTGGTGGGGCCAACGTCCTGACTTTC	CSARRGGGANVLTF
-	TRBV6-2/TRBV6-3	few	TRBJ1-5	TGTGCCAGCAGTTACAACCAGGGTAAGAATCAGCCCCAGCATTTT	CASSYNQGKNQPQHF
TRBD2	TRBV9	many	TRBJ2-5	TGTGCCAGCAGCGAGGGGAGCGGGGCAGCGGGAGTCGGGGAGACCCAGTACTTC	CASSEGSGAAGVGETQYF
TRBD1	TRBV4-3	many	TRBJ1-5	TGCGCCAGCAGCCTGGACAGGACCAATCAGCCCCAGCATTTT	CASSLDRTNQPQHF
-	TRBV18	-	TRBJ1-2	TGTGCCAGCTCACCCCCGGGCCCTGCCCAGGGCTACACCTTC	CASSPPGPAQGYTF
-	TRBV4-3	-	TRBJ2-7	TGCGCCACCACCCGGGCCTACGAGCAGTACTTC	CATTRAYEQYF
-	TRBV4-1	many	TRBJ2-5	TGCGCCAGCAGCCAATGGCGAGGGGAGACCCAGTACTTC	CASSQWRGETQYF
-	TRBV28	-	TRBJ2-4	TGTGCCAGCAGCCGAGCAGGGGGGGTAAACATTCAGTACTTC	CASSRAGGVNIQYF